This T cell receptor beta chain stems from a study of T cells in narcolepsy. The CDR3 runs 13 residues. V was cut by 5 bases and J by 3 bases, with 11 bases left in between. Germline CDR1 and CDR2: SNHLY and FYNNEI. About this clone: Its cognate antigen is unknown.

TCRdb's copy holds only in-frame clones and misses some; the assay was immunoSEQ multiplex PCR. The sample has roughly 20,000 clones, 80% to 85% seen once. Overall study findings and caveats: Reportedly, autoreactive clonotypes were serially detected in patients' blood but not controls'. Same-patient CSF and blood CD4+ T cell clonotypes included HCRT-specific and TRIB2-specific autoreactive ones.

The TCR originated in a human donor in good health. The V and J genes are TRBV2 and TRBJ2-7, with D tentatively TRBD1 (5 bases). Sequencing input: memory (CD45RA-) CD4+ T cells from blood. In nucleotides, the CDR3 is TGTGCCAGCAGTAAATTGACAGTCTACGAGCAGTACTTC. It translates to CASSKLTVYEQYF.